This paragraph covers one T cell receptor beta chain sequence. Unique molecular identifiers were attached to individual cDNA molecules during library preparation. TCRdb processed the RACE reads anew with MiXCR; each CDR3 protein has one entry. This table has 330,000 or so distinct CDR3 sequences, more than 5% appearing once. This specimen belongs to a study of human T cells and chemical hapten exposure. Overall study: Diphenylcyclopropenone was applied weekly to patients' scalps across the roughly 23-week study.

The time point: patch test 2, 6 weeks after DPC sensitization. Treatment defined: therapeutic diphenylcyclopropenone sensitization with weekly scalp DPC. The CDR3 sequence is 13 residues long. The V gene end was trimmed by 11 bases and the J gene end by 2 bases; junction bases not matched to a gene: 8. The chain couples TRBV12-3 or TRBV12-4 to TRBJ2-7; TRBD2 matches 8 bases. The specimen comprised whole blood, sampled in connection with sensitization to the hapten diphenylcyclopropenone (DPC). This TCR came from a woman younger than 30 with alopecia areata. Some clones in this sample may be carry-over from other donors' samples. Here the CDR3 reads CAVGGGTAYEQYF. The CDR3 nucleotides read TGTGCCGTCGGCGGGGGGACTGCCTACGAGCAGTACTTC.